This T cell receptor beta chain was identified during a study of T cells in Graves' hyperthyroidism and ophthalmopathy. The overall study: The blood sample was taken at first diagnosis, before treatment began.

Exclusion of patients followed from uncontrolled infection, other autoimmune disease, pregnancy or lactation. Researchers amplified the TCR beta CDR3 regions from RNA transcripts. HTBI primers were the set used in a first-round RT-PCR of the TCR CDR3. TCRdb re-derived calls from the multiplex PCR reads in MiXCR, one entry per CDR3 protein. The sample lists fewer than 250,000 distinct CDR3 sequences, approximately 24% occurring once. Germline V gene data show CDR1 as MNHEY and CDR2 as SVGEGT. Trimming left V 6 bases short and J 1 base short, with 16 bases between. The CDR3 consists of 15 residues. The receptor was derived from a woman aged 40 to 50 with Graves' ophthalmopathy. The sample consisted of blood. The chain is built from TRBV6-2 or TRBV6-3 and TRBJ2-7; no clear D gene. DNA of the CDR3: TGTGCCAGCAGAAGATTGGGTGGTCGATCCTACGAGCAGTACTTC. It specifies CASRRLGGRSYEQYF.